This T cell receptor (beta chain) was observed in a study of control samples from healthy donors and cancer patients. Only in-frame clones appear in the TCRdb table, and some are missing; sequencing was by immunoSEQ multiplex PCR. Among nearly 200,000 clones, about nine tenths were seen once, and the ten largest hold 1.5% to 2%. V shed 4 bases and J 6 bases; nucleotides not matched to a gene: 8. This CDR3 spans 14 amino acids. From germline, CDR1 is MNHEY and CDR2 SVGAGI. This sequence joins TRBV6-5 and TRBJ2-7; 8 nucleotides match TRBD2. Source material: blood. The TCR originated in a man between 25 and 39 years old in good health. In nucleotides, the CDR3 is TGTGCCAGCAGTTCCGGGACTAGTAATCGCGAGCAGTACTTC. As protein: CASSSGTSNREQYF.